These 18 T cell receptor beta chains came from one sample sequenced in a study of neoadjuvant nivolumab and ipilimumab in lung cancer. Clones were read by immunoSEQ multiplex PCR, and TCRdb kept only the in-frame ones, dropping some. Of about 18,000 clones listed, more than 75% were seen once; the top ten hold less than 2.5%. The starting material was peripheral blood, obtained before neoadjuvant nivolumab, alone or with ipilimumab. The receptor set was obtained from an adult with non-small cell lung cancer.

This chain uses TRBV20-1 with TRBJ1-1; no clear D. V lost 5 bases to trimming and J lost 6 bases, with 10 bases between them. Per germline, CDR1 DFQATT and CDR2 SNEGSKA (reference sequence). CDR3 length equals 11 residues. CDR3 coding DNA: TGCAGTGCTCCGTTAGCTCCTGAAGCTTTCTTT. It is translated as CSAPLAPEAFF.

The rearrangement joins TRBV19 to TRBJ2-7, with D possibly being TRBD2 (6 bases). CDR1 is LNHDA and CDR2 is SQIVND in the germline V gene (reference sequence). Deletions cut 1 base from V and 6 bases from J, with 22 bases between. This CDR3 spans 17 amino acids. CDR3 residues: CASSIGFRTTVAAEQYF. CDR3 bases: TGTGCCAGTAGTATAGGATTTCGGACTACGGTTGCTGCCGAGCAGTACTTC.

The chain has TRBV6-6 and TRBJ1-2, with 9 nucleotides matching TRBD1. The V segment lost 7 bases and the J segment 7 bases; nucleotides outside the gene matches: 7. From germline, CDR1 is MNHNY and CDR2 SVGAGI (reference sequence). The CDR3 extends over 13 amino acids. CDR3 nucleotide sequence: TGTGCCAGCAACATGGGACAGGGTCTTGGCTACACCTTC. It encodes CASNMGQGLGYTF.

The gene calls are TRBV7-6 and TRBJ2-1; 16 bases align to TRBD2. V shed 3 bases and J 7 bases; nucleotides not matched to a gene: 9. The germline CDR1 and CDR2 sequences are SGHVS and FNYEAQ. There are 18 residues in the CDR3. DNA of the CDR3: TGTGCCAGCAGCTTTGGGGGGACTAGCGGGAGGGTGAATAATGAGCAGTTCTTC. This translates into CASSFGGTSGRVNNEQFF. The complete variable domain, with remaining parts taken from reference TRBV7-6 and TRBJ2-1, reads GAGVSQSPRYKVTKRGQDVALRCDPISGHVSLYWYRQALGQGPEFLTYFNYEAQQDKSGLPNDRFSAERPEGSISTLTIQRTEQRDSAMYRCASSFGGTSGRVNNEQFFGPGTRLTVL.

This clone showed up just a few times. The DNA of the CDR3 is TGTGCCAGCAGTGAAGCTTGGGGGCGGAGTGGCTACACCTTC. Its translation is CASSEAWGRSGYTF. The chain links TRBV2 to TRBJ1-2; D possibly corresponds to TRBD1 (6 bases). Per germline, CDR1 SNHLY and CDR2 FYNNEI. V was cut by 0 bases and J by 7 bases, with 12 bases left in between. The CDR3 contains 14 residues.

This chain joins TRBV4-1 and TRBJ2-1, with 12 bases fitting TRBD2. V was pared by 4 bases and J by 8 bases, with 6 bases of the junction left unmatched. The germline V gene encodes CDR1 MGHRA and CDR2 YSYEKL. The CDR3 consists of 15 residues. CDR3 sequence: CASSRLAGGPYEQFF. For the CDR3, the DNA is TGCGCCAGCAGCCGCCTAGCGGGAGGGCCTTATGAGCAGTTCTTC.

J is TRBJ2-7 and V is TRBV18; possible D gene TRBD1, 6 bases. In germline, CDR1 is KGHSH, CDR2 LQKENI. This CDR3 is 14 amino acids long. V was cut by 8 bases and J by 1 base, with 15 bases left in between. The CDR3 DNA is TGTGCCAGCGGGAACAGGGACCAATCCTACGAGCAGTACTTC. Translating gives CASGNRDQSYEQYF.

The chain joins TRBV28 to TRBJ2-7; a weak D match, TRBD2 (6 bases). Trimming stripped 6 bases from V and 4 bases from J, with 16 bases between. Germline V gene data show CDR1 as MDHEN and CDR2 as SYDVKM. CDR3 length equals 14 residues. The DNA of the CDR3 is TGTGCCAGCAGGCACGACGGGGGTAGTTACGAGCAGTACTTC. Translated: CASRHDGGSYEQYF.

This clone showed up just a few times. The rearrangement uses TRBV12-5 and TRBJ2-2; D not resolved. The CDR3 loop spans 17 amino acids. V lost 1 base, J lost 5 bases, and 17 bases lay in between. Looked up from germline, CDR1 is LGHNT and CDR2 is FRNRAP. The CDR3, as DNA: TGTGCTAGTGGTTTGGCCTTTACTCATCTCGAGACCGGGGAGCTGTTTTTT. As protein: CASGLAFTHLETGELFF.

The chain recombines TRBV18 with TRBJ2-2, with TRBD1 matching 7 bases. The CDR3 has 15 amino acids. V lost 1 base to trimming and J lost 3 bases; unmatched junction nucleotides: 2. CDR1 and CDR2 from the germline V gene are KGHSH and LQKENI. CDR3 DNA: TGTGCCAGCTCACCACGGGGACAGTACACCGGGGAGCTGTTTTTT. Its protein product is CASSPRGQYTGELFF.

The rearrangement links TRBV7-2 to TRBJ1-5, with D possibly TRBD1 on 6 matching bases. Germline V gives CDR1 SGHTA, CDR2 FQGNSA. The CDR3 is made up of 14 amino acids. V lost 3 bases and J 4 bases, leaving 10 bases between the germline ends. CDR3 sequence reads: CASSLQGSNQPQHF. As DNA, the CDR3 is TGTGCCAGCAGCTTGCAGGGGTCAAATCAGCCCCAGCATTTT.

V usage is TRBV10-3 and J usage is TRBJ2-1; D unclear. CDR1 and CDR2 from the germline V gene are ENHRY and SYGVKD. The V end lost 3 bases, the J end lost 1 base, and 10 bases lay between the germline ends. The CDR3 covers 15 residues. The CDR3 region has the DNA TGTGCCATCAGTGATGTGACGGCTTCCTACAATGAGCAGTTCTTC. This encodes CAISDVTASYNEQFF.

The chain recombines TRBV29-1 with TRBJ1-2; 11 bases line up with TRBD1. After removal of 3 bases from V and 8 bases from J, the junction contained 5 bases not matched to a gene. This CDR3 contains 13 residues. In germline, CDR1 is SQVTM, CDR2 ANQGSEA. The CDR3 bases are TGCAGCGTTGATCCTAGGACAGGGGGCGGCTACACCTTC. Protein sequence: CSVDPRTGGGYTF.

The chain employs TRBV5-1 and TRBJ2-7, with D perhaps TRBD2 (6 bases). Trimming removed 4 bases from V and 6 bases from J, with 17 bases in between. The CDR3 is 14 amino acids. The germline V gene encodes CDR1 SGHRS and CDR2 YFSETQ. The CDR3, as DNA: TGCGCCAGCAGCCCGGAGGGCCCAGGCCCCGAGCAGTACTTC. This sequence encodes CASSPEGPGPEQYF.

J is TRBJ2-7 and V is TRBV5-1, with D perhaps being TRBD1 or TRBD2 (6 bases each). This CDR3 region has 14 residues. V dropped 0 bases and J dropped 2 bases, with 9 bases sitting between them. CDR1 and CDR2 from the germline V gene are SGHRS and YFSETQ. The CDR3 here is CASSLEGGAYEQYF. CDR3 coding DNA: TGCGCCAGCAGCTTGGAGGGGGGAGCCTACGAGCAGTACTTC.

The rearrangement uses TRBV30 and TRBJ1-1, with 8 bases identical to TRBD1. This CDR3 is 16 amino acids long. Trimming at V came to 2 bases and at J to 4 bases, leaving 12 bases not matched to a gene. Germline V lookup: CDR1 GTSNPN, CDR2 SVGIG (reference sequence). CDR3: CAWSNFRGRGTTEAFF. In nucleotides, the CDR3 is TGTGCCTGGAGTAATTTCAGGGGGCGCGGGACCACTGAAGCTTTCTTT.

The V and J genes are TRBV5-1 and TRBJ2-3; D is perhaps TRBD2 (6 bases). V lost 3 bases and J lost 6, with 14 bases in between. CDR1 is SGHRS, CDR2 YFSETQ, per germline. The CDR3 is 14 amino acids. The CDR3 is CASSSWTNSDTQYF. CDR3 nucleotide sequence: TGCGCCAGCAGCTCATGGACTAATTCGGATACGCAGTATTTT.

The gene calls are TRBV6-5 and TRBJ1-2, with 11 positions matching TRBD1. V shed 1 base and J 4 bases; nucleotides not matched to a gene: 5. Germline CDR1 is MNHEY and CDR2 is SVGAGI. The CDR3 spans 16 residues. The CDR3 sequence: CASSYLRTGGGYGYTF. DNA for the CDR3: TGTGCCAGCAGTTACTTAAGGACAGGGGGCGGCTATGGCTACACCTTC.